Presented here are 4 T cell receptor beta chains from one specimen sequenced in a study of control samples from healthy donors and cancer patients. Clones were sequenced by immunoSEQ multiplex PCR, and TCRdb holds only the in-frame ones, with some missing. The table has 100,000 or so clones, over 75% seen once. Input material: blood. These receptors came from a woman between 50 and 59 years old in good health.

This clone was picked up a small number of times. V usage is TRBV7-8 and J usage is TRBJ2-1, with no clear D. Germline lookup yields CDR1 SGHVS and CDR2 FQNEAQ. V gave up 1 base and J gave up 0 bases, with 19 bases separating them. The CDR3 has 19 amino acids. The CDR3 region is CASSLVYPLAMSSYNEQFF. The CDR3 bases are TGTGCCAGCAGCTTAGTTTACCCGCTGGCGATGAGCTCCTACAATGAGCAGTTCTTC.

The V gene is TRBV27, the J gene TRBJ1-1; no reliable D call. The CDR3 runs 15 residues. Per germline, CDR1 MNHEY and CDR2 SMNVEV (reference sequence). Between the trimmed V and J ends, which lost 3 bases and 4 bases, there was a span of 15 bases. The CDR3 DNA follows: TGTGCCAGCAGTTTTGTCCCTAGGGTGGGCACTGAAGCTTTCTTT. Residues: CASSFVPRVGTEAFF.

V is TRBV6-5 and J is TRBJ1-3; 10 bases map to TRBD1. V lost 4 bases and J lost 2; bases outside the gene matches: 2. The CDR3 length is 15 residues. Looked up from germline, CDR1 is MNHEY and CDR2 is SVGAGI. The CDR3 spells CASSSDRGTGNTIYF. CDR3 in DNA: TGTGCCAGCAGTTCGGACAGGGGGACTGGAAACACCATATATTTT.

This chain uses TRBV9 with TRBJ2-1; D gene uncertain. This CDR3 is built from 15 residues. Germline V gene lookup returns CDR1 SGDLS and CDR2 YYNGEE. V dropped 0 bases and J dropped 0 bases, with 7 bases sitting between them. The CDR3 DNA follows: TGTGCCAGCAGCGTAGCAGAGAGCTCCTACAATGAGCAGTTCTTC. Its protein product is CASSVAESSYNEQFF.